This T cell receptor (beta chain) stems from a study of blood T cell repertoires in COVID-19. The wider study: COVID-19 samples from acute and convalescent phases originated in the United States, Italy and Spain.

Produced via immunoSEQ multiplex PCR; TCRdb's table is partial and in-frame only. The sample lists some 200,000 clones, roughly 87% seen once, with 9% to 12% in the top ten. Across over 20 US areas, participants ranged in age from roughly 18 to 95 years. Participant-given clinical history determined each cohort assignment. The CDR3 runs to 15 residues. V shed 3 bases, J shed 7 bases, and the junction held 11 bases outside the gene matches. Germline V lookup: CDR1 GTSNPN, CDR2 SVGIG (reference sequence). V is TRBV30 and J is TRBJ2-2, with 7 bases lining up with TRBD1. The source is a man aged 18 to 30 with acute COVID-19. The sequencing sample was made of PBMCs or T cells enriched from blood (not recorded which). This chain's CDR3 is CAWSGQERRIGELFF. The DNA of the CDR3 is TGTGCCTGGAGCGGACAGGAACGCCGGATCGGGGAGCTGTTTTTT.